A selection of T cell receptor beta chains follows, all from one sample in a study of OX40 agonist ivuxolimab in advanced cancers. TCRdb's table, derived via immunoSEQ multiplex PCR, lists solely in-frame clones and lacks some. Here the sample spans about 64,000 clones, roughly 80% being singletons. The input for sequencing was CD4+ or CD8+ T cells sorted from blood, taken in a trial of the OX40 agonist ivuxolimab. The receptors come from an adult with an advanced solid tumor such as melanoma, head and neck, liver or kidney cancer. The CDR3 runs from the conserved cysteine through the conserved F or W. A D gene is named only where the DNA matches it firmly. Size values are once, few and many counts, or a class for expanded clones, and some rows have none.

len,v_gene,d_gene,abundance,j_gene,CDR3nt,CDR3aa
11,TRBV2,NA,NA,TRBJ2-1,TGTGCCAGCAGAGAGTTAAGGGGGCAGTTCTTC,CASRELRGQFF
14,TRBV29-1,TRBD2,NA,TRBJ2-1,TGCAGCGGGAGCGGGGAGGGAAGAGACAATGAGCAGTTCTTC,CSGSGEGRDNEQFF
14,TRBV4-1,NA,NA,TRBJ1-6,TGCGCCAGCAGCCAAGTCTCTCTCTTGACACCCCTCCACTTT,CASSQVSLLTPLHF
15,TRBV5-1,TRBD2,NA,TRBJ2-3,TGCGCCAGCACAGAGTTCAGCGGGAACCCAGATACGCAGTATTTT,CASTEFSGNPDTQYF
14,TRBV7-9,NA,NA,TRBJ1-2,TGTGCCAGCAGCCCAGAGGCCAGAAACTATGGCTACACCTTC,CASSPEARNYGYTF
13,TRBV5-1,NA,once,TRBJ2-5,TGCGCCAGCAGCCACCCCGCTCAGGAGACCCAGTACTTC,CASSHPAQETQYF
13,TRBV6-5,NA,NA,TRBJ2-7,TGTGCCAGCAGTTTAGGCTACGACTACGAGCAGTACTTC,CASSLGYDYEQYF
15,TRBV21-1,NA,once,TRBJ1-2,TGTGCCAGCAGCACCCGACAGGGAGGAAAGGATGGCTACACCTTC,CASSTRQGGKDGYTF
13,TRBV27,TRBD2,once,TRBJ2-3,TGTGCCAGCCGACTAGCGGGAGAAGATACGCAGTATTTT,CASRLAGEDTQYF
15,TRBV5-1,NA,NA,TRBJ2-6,TGCGCCAGCAGCTTGGGCAGCTCTGGGGCCAACGTCCTGACTTTC,CASSLGSSGANVLTF
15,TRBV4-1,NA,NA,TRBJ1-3,TGCGCCAGCAGCCTCGCACATACCTCTGGAAACACCATATATTTT,CASSLAHTSGNTIYF
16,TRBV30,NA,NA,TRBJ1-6,TGTGCCTGGAGTGTACCAGACGTCGGAGGCGGTCCACCCCTCCACTTT,CAWSVPDVGGGPPLHF
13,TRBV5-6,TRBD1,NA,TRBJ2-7,TGTGCCAGCAGCATAACAGGGGGCGCGGGGGAGTACTTC,CASSITGGAGEYF
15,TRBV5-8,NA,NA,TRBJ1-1,TGTGCCAGCAGCTTGCACGGCAGGGAGAACACTGAAGCTTTCTTT,CASSLHGRENTEAFF
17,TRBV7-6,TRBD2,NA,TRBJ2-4,TGTGCCAGCAGCGGACTAGCGGGAGTGGGGAGTGGGAACATTCAGTACTTC,CASSGLAGVGSGNIQYF
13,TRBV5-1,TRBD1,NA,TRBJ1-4,TGCGCCAGCAGCCGGGACAGTGATGAAAAACTGTTTTTT,CASSRDSDEKLFF
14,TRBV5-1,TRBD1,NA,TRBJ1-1,TGCGCCAGCAGTTGGGGACAGACTAACACTGAAGCTTTCTTT,CASSWGQTNTEAFF
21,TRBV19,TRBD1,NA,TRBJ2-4,TGTGCCAGTAGTACCAGACTCCCGGGACAGGGGCCACCCTTAGCCAAAAACATTCAGTACTTC,CASSTRLPGQGPPLAKNIQYF
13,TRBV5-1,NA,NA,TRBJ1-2,TGCGCCAGCAGCTTCAGAGCTAACTATGGCTACACCTTC,CASSFRANYGYTF
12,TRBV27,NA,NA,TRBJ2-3,TGTGCCAGCAGCCACGGCTCGGATACGCAGTATTTT,CASSHGSDTQYF
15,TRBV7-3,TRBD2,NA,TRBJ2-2,TGTGCCAGCAGCTTGACTAGCGGGAGTGGCGGGGAGCTGTTTTTT,CASSLTSGSGGELFF
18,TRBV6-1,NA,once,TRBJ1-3,TGTGCCAGCAGTGAAGCGGGGTTGGCTGGGGTTGATGGAAACACCATATATTTT,CASSEAGLAGVDGNTIYF
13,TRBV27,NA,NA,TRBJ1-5,TGTGCCAGCAGACTGGCGCAGTATCAGCCCCAGCATTTT,CASRLAQYQPQHF
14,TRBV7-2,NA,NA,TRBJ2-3,TGTGCCAGCAGCAGGGACGGACAAAAAGATACGCAGTATTTT,CASSRDGQKDTQYF
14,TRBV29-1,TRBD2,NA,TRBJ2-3,TGCAGCGTTGGCCCTAGCGGGAGTACAGATACGCAGTATTTT,CSVGPSGSTDTQYF
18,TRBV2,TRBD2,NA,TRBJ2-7,TGTGCCAGCTTGGAAGGGGCTAGCGGGAGTTCGGATAAGGTGGAGCAGTACTTC,CASLEGASGSSDKVEQYF
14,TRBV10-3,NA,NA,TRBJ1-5,TGTGCCATCAGTGAGATCAGGGGTGCTCAGCCCCAGCATTTT,CAISEIRGAQPQHF
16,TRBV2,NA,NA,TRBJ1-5,TGTGCCAGCAGTGAAGCGCCCGGGTTCGGCAATCAGCCCCAGCATTTT,CASSEAPGFGNQPQHF
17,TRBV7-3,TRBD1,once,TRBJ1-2,TGTGCCAGCAGTGGATCGGGACAGGGCCTCCTTAACTATGGCTACACCTTC,CASSGSGQGLLNYGYTF
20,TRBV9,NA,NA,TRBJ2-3,TGTGCCAGCAGCGTAGAGGGTCCATTTCTAGGACGACCGAGAACCTATACGCAGTATTTT,CASSVEGPFLGRPRTYTQYF
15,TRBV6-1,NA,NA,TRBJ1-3,TGTGCCAGCAGTGACAGGCTATCTTCTGGAAACACCATATATTTT,CASSDRLSSGNTIYF
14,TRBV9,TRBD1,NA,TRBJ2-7,TGTGCCAGCAGCGTCCGGGACAGCTCCTACGAGCAGTACTTC,CASSVRDSSYEQYF
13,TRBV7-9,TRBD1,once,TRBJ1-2,TGTGCCAGCAGCTCGGGACAGACCTATGGCTACACCTTC,CASSSGQTYGYTF
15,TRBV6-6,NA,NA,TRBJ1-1,TGTGCCAGCAGTTACCGTGGGGCCCAGAACACTGAAGCTTTCTTT,CASSYRGAQNTEAFF
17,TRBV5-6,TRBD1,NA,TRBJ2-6,TGTGCCAGCAGCGCAGGGGGTTCCGGCTCTGGGGCCAACGTCCTGACTTTC,CASSAGGSGSGANVLTF
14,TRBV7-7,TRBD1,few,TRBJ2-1,TGTGCCAGCAGCTCCGGGACAGGGGACAATGAGCAGTTCTTC,CASSSGTGDNEQFF
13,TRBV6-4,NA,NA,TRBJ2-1,TGTGCCAGCAGCCGGGACTTGGGGAATGAGCAGTTCTTC,CASSRDLGNEQFF
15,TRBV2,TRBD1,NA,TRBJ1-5,TGTGCCAGCAGCTGGGACAGGGGGCGAAATCAGCCCCAGCATTTT,CASSWDRGRNQPQHF
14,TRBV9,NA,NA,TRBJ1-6,TGTGCCAGCAGCGCCCGAGCCTATAATTCACCCCTCCACTTT,CASSARAYNSPLHF
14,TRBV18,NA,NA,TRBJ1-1,TGTGCCAGCTCACCGAGCCAGGAGAACACTGAAGCTTTCTTT,CASSPSQENTEAFF
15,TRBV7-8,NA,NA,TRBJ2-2,TGTGCCAGCAGCCCACCCTTAGAGAACACCGGGGAGCTGTTTTTT,CASSPPLENTGELFF
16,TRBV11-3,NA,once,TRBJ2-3,TGTGCCAGCAGCTTACTTAGGGGAGTGAGAACAGATACGCAGTATTTT,CASSLLRGVRTDTQYF
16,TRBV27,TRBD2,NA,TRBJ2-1,TGTGCCAGCAGGATGCGGGGGACTAGCCTTCCAATGGAGCAGTTCTTC,CASRMRGTSLPMEQFF
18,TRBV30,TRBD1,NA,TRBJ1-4,TGTGCCTGGAGTGCCGGGACAGGGATGCGGACAACTAATGAAAAACTGTTTTTT,CAWSAGTGMRTTNEKLFF
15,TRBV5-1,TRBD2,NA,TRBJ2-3,TGCGCCAGCAGCTCCACTAGCGGTTTCACAGATACGCAGTATTTT,CASSSTSGFTDTQYF
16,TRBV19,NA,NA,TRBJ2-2,TGTGCCAGCAGCCCCCTCCCGGGAGTTCAGACCGGGGAGCTGTTTTTT,CASSPLPGVQTGELFF
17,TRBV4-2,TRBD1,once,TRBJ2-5,TGTGCCAGCAGCCCCCCTCGGGGCAGGGGGTACCAAGAGACCCAGTACTTC,CASSPPRGRGYQETQYF
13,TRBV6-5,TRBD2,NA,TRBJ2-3,TGTGCCAGCGGTAGCGGGTGGGAAGATACGCAGTATTTT,CASGSGWEDTQYF
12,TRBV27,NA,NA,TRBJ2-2,TGTGCCAGCACCACCGGGCCCGGGGAGCTGTTTTTT,CASTTGPGELFF